The rows below give T cell receptor beta chains drawn from one sample of a study of cytomegalovirus exposure and HLA in healthy donors. Measured with immunoSEQ multiplex PCR; TCRdb has only the in-frame clones, and not every one. Seen here are about 130,000 clones, 70% to 80% observed once, and the top ten hold around 2.2%. Sequencing was performed on PBMCs. These receptors all come from a man aged 30 to 39 in good health and CMV-seronegative. Each CDR3 is given with its conserved first and last residue. Fields, in order: V gene, J gene, clone size, CDR3 protein. Only part of the rows carry a size: once, few, many, or a class if the clone is expanded.

TRBV7-8,TRBJ1-2,NA,CASSVDRGRGYTF
TRBV29-1,TRBJ1-5,NA,CSVPGQGGGQPQHF
TRBV20-1,TRBJ1-4,NA,CSARDLGGLFF
TRBV18,TRBJ2-1,NA,CASSPPSDNEQFF
TRBV14,TRBJ2-1,NA,CASSHGEVNNEQFF
TRBV4-1,TRBJ2-1,NA,CASSQSRLDLQFF
TRBV7-8,TRBJ2-3,NA,CASRSRDTQYF
TRBV30,TRBJ2-1,NA,CAWRVRGNEQFF
TRBV28,TRBJ1-5,few,CASRQGSQPQHF
TRBV5-4,TRBJ1-2,NA,CASRSGTGGLSGYTF
TRBV18,TRBJ1-2,NA,CASSPPAGIYGYTF
TRBV15,TRBJ2-7,NA,CATSRATGGYSYEQYF
TRBV9,TRBJ2-7,NA,CASSLTGGAEQYF
TRBV11-2,TRBJ2-7,NA,CASALFQTFPPTSQYF
TRBV7-9,TRBJ2-3,NA,CASTNAIWDTQYF
TRBV6-6,TRBJ2-3,NA,CASSSAGDTQYF
TRBV9,TRBJ2-1,NA,CASSTSGRLREQFF
TRBV7-8,TRBJ2-5,NA,CASSTLAGGVRETQYF
TRBV4-3,TRBJ2-7,NA,CASSQGLVGYEQYF
TRBV29-1,TRBJ2-5,NA,CSVERHNTGGEETQYF
TRBV11-2,TRBJ2-1,NA,CASRPLAGVLEQFF
TRBV30,TRBJ2-7,NA,CACNQGFYEQYF
TRBV5-1,TRBJ2-2,NA,CASSLPGTGELFF
TRBV6-6,TRBJ1-6,NA,CASSSQGGRGSPLHF
TRBV7-2,TRBJ1-5,NA,CASSLDRSNQPQHF
TRBV6-1,TRBJ2-1,NA,CATGDRAYNEQFF
TRBV27,TRBJ2-2,NA,CASSGTSGNWRVWELFF
TRBV27,TRBJ1-5,NA,CASSSFWDRGWGNQPQHF
TRBV27,TRBJ2-7,NA,CAGSGTRPYEQYF
TRBV28,TRBJ2-2,NA,CASSPLEISLTGELFF
TRBV27,TRBJ2-3,NA,CATPTSGRGTDTQYF
TRBV7-9,TRBJ1-1,NA,CASSYSGGSTEAFF
TRBV6-5,TRBJ2-7,NA,CASSYSAGASSYEQYF
TRBV5-1,TRBJ1-2,NA,CASSSGGYGYTF
TRBV7-7,TRBJ2-7,NA,CASSLPTGGYEQYF
TRBV15,TRBJ2-7,NA,CATSRDSAGLYEQYF
TRBV9,TRBJ1-5,NA,CASSVDPRGQPQHF
TRBV30,TRBJ2-1,NA,CAWTPKRPMSYNEQFF
TRBV6-1,TRBJ1-2,NA,CASTAGNRYGYTF
TRBV28,TRBJ1-4,NA,CASSSPWAGTTNEKLFF
TRBV29-1,TRBJ2-1,NA,CSGRTGNINNEQFF
TRBV18,TRBJ1-3,NA,CASSSATGAYGNTIYF
TRBV9,TRBJ1-4,NA,CASSARDSREKLFF
TRBV6-1,TRBJ2-1,NA,CASSAGGYNEQFF
TRBV5-5,TRBJ1-2,once,CASSPDGQGLTVGYTF
TRBV4-3,TRBJ2-3,NA,CASSPRPGLLFTDTQYF
TRBV28,TRBJ2-5,NA,CASTFPGTSASAAYF
TRBV6-1,TRBJ1-1,NA,CASSADRANTEAFF
TRBV7-8,TRBJ2-5,NA,CASSSLRVGGSAQYF
TRBV5-1,TRBJ2-1,NA,CASSLEGTSNNEQFF